The clone carrying this T cell receptor beta chain occurred many times. Combining iRepertoire HTBI primers with Arm-PCR of CDR3 regions, the authors built TCR beta libraries. Using its own MiXCR run on the multiplex PCR reads, TCRdb lists one record per CDR3 protein. Among around 470,000 distinct CDR3 sequences listed, around 15% were seen once. CDR3 size: 16 residues. Germline V gene sequence: CDR1 MNHNS, CDR2 SASEGT. Trimming removed 2 bases from V and 0 bases from J, with 10 bases in between. The data are from a study of regulatory T cells in long-lasting Graves disease. Time point reported: newly diagnosed GD, antithyroid drugs for less than 3 months. Isolated PBMC RNA provided the starting material for the TCR library. The sample also formed part of further work on T cells in Graves' hyperthyroidism and ophthalmopathy.

The source is a woman aged 45 to 65 with Graves disease. This rearrangement joins TRBV6-1 to TRBJ1-4; D is possibly TRBD1 (6 bases). This material consisted of peripheral blood mononuclear cells (PBMCs), taken at new diagnosis, from a patient treated with antithyroid drugs. CDR3 sequence reads: CASSETRGATNEKLFF. CDR3 bases: TGTGCCAGCAGTGAAACCAGGGGTGCAACTAATGAAAAACTGTTTTTT.